This T cell receptor (beta chain) stems from a study of blood T cell repertoires in COVID-19. Overall study context: Collection of acute and convalescent COVID-19 samples took place in the United States, Italy and Spain. PBMCs, B-cell-depleted T cells, or T cells were the source of the cDNA or gDNA that made up the material.

This CDR3 comprises 15 residues. Germline V gene data show CDR1 as LNHDA and CDR2 as SQIVND (reference sequence). V lost 1 base, J lost 3 bases, and 12 bases lay in between. In the original processing: Researchers report that nucleated cell counts were estimated from reference gene primer amplification. Measured with immunoSEQ multiplex PCR; TCRdb has only the in-frame clones, and not every one. That table gives V, J and clone size, and the DNA gave D and trimming. The sample lists approximately 220,000 clones; roughly 84% were seen once. Sequencing used peripheral blood. V usage is TRBV19 and J usage is TRBJ1-2; TRBD1 might be the D (5 bases). This receptor was identified in a woman aged 55-69 years with acute or convalescent COVID-19. CDR3 loop: CASSIAGGGHYGYTF. In DNA form, the CDR3 reads TGTGCCAGTAGTATAGCCGGGGGGGGTCACTATGGCTACACCTTC.